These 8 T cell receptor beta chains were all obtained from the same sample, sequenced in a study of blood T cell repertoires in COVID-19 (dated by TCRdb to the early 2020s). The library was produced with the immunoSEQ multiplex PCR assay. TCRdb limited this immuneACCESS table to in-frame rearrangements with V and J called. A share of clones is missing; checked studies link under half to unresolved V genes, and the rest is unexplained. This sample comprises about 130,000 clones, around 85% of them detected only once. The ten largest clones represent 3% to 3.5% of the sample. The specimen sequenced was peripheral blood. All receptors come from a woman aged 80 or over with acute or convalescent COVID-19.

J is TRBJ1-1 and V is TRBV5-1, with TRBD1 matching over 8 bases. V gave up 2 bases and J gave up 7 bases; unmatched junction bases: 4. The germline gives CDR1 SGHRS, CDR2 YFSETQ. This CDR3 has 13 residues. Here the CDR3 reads CASSFAGGVEAFF. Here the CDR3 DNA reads TGCGCCAGCAGCTTTGCAGGGGGCGTTGAAGCTTTCTTT. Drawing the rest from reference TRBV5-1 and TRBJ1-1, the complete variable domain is KAGVTQTPRYLIKTRGQQVTLSCSPISGHRSVSWYQQTPGQGLQFLFEYFSETQRNKGNFPGRFSGRQFSNSRSEMNVSTLELGDSALYLCASSFAGGVEAFFGQGTRLTVV.

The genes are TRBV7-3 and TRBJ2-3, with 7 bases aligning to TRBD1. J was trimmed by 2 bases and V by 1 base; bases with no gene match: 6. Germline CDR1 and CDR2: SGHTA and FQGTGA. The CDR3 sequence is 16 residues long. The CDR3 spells CASSLNPRGNTDTQYF. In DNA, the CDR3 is TGTGCCAGCAGCTTAAACCCCAGGGGGAACACAGATACGCAGTATTTT.

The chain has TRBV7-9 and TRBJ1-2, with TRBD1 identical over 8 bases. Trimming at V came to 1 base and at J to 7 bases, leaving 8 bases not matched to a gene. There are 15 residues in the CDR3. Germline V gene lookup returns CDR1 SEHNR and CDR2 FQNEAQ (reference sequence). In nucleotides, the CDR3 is TGTGCCAGCAGCTTAGAAGACAGGGGAGAGAGTGGCTACACCTTC. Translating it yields CASSLEDRGESGYTF. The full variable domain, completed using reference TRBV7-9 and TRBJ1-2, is DTGVSQNPRHKITKRGQNVTFRCDPISEHNRLYWYRQTLGQGPEFLTYFQNEAQLEKSRLLSDRFSAERPKGSFSTLEIQRTEQGDSAMYLCASSLEDRGESGYTFGSGTRLTVV.

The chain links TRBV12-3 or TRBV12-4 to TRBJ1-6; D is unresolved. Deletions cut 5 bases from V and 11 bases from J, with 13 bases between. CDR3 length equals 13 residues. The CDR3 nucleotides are TGTGCCAGCAGTCTATTCCCAATTCCACCCCTCCACTTT. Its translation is CASSLFPIPPLHF.

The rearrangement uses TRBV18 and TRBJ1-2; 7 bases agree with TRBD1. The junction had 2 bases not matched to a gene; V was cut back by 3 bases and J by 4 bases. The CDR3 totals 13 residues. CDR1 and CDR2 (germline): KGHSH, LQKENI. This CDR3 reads CASSPGQSYGYTF. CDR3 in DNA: TGTGCCAGCTCACCGGGACAGAGCTATGGCTACACCTTC.

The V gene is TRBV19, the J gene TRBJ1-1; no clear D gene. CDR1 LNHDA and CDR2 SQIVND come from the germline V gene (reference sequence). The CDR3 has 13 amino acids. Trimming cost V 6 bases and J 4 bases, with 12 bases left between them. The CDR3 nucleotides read TGTGCCAGTAGACCTCTTTCGGGCACTGAAGCTTTCTTT. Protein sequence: CASRPLSGTEAFF. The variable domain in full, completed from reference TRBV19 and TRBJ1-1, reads DGGITQSPKYLFRKEGQNVTLSCEQNLNHDAMYWYRQDPGQGLRLIYYSQIVNDFQKGDIAEGYSVSREKKESFPLTVTSAQKNPTAFYLCASRPLSGTEAFFGQGTRLTVV.

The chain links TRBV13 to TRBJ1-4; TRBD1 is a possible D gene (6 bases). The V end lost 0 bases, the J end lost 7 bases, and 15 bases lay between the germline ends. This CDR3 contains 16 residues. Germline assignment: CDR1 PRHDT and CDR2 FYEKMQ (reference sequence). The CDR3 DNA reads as TGTGCCAGCAGCTTAGGCCTACGAGGGGGTAGTGAAAAACTGTTTTTT. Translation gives CASSLGLRGGSEKLFF.

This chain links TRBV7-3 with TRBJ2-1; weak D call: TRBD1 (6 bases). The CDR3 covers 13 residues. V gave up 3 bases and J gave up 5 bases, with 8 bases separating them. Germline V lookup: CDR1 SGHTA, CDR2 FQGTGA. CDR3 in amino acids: CASSLDSHNEQFF. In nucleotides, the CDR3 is TGTGCCAGCAGCTTGGACAGCCACAATGAGCAGTTCTTC.